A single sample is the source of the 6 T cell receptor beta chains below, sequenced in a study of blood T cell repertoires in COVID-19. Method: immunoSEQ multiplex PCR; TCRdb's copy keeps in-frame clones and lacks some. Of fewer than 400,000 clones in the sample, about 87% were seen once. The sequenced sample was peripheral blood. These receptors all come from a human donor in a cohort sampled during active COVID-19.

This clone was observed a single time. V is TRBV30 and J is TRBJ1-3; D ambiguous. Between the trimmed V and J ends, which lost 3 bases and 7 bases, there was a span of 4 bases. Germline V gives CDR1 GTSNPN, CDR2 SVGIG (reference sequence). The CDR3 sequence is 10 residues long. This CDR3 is CAWRANTIYF. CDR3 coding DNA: TGTGCCTGGAGGGCTAACACCATATATTTT.

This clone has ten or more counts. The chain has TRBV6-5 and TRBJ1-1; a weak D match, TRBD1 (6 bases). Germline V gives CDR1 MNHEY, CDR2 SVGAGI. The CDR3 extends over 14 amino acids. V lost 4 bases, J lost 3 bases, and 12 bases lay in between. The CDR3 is CASSFRGRDTEAFF. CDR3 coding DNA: TGTGCCAGCAGTTTCAGGGGTAGGGACACTGAAGCTTTCTTT.

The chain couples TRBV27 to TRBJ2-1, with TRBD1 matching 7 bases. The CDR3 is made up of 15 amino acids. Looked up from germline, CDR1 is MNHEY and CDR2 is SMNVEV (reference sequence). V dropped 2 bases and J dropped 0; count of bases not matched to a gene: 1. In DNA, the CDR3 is TGTGCCAGCAGTTTAGGGACAGCCTCCTACAATGAGCAGTTCTTC. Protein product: CASSLGTASYNEQFF.

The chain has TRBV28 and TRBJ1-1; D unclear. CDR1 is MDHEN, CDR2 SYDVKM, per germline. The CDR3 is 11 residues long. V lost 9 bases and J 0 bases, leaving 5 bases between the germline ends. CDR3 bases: TGTGCCAGTTCCGTGAACACTGAAGCTTTCTTT. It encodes CASSVNTEAFF.

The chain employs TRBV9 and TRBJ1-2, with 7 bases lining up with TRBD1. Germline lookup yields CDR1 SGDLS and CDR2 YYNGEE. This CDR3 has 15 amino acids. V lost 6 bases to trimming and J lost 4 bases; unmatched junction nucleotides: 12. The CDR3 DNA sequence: TGTGCCAGCAATCCCGGGGCAGAGGGGGCCTATGGCTACACCTTC. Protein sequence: CASNPGAEGAYGYTF.

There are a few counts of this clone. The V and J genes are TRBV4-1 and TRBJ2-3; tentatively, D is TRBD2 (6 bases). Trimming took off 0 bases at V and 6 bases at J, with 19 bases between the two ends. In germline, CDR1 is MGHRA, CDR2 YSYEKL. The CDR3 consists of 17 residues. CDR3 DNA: TGCGCCAGCAGCCAAGACTCCCAGGGAGGTAATGGGGATACGCAGTATTTT. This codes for CASSQDSQGGNGDTQYF.